These 7 T cell receptor beta chains came from one sample sequenced in a study of T-cell reconstitution after alpha-beta-depleted transplantation in children. Study outcomes and limitations: At one year after transplant, newly produced T cells mostly accounted for T-cell counts and diversity.

Their target antigens are unknown. The authors prepared the TCRbeta library with unique molecular identifiers. Using its own MiXCR run on the PCR reads, TCRdb lists one record per CDR3 protein. The sample gives about 300,000 distinct CDR3 sequences, over 7.5% of which show up once; 9.1% is in the top ten. Sequenced here: peripheral blood, sampled 360 days after TCRalphabeta/CD19-depleted stem cell transplant. The receptors derive from a female patient aged 2 to 10 who had a stem cell transplant for Fanconi anemia, so the T cells may come from the graft donor.

This clonotype was counted once. One junction end disagrees with the germline gene, perhaps due to a read error. This chain links TRBV24-1 with TRBJ2-1; D perhaps matches TRBD1 (6 bases). Germline assignment: CDR1 KGHDR and CDR2 SFDVKD. This CDR3 region has 16 residues. CDR3 coding DNA: TGTGCCCCCAGTGATTTACCAGGGGTAGGCTACAATGAGCAGTTCTTC. Amino acids: CAPSDLPGVGYNEQFF.

V and J are TRBV11-2 and TRBJ1-5; D is possibly TRBD1 (6 bases). Trimming cost V 5 bases and J 5 bases, with 16 bases left between them. The germline V gene has CDR1 SGHAT and CDR2 FQNNGV. The CDR3 has 15 amino acids. The CDR3 loop is CASSPGGGGDQPQHF. CDR3 nucleotide sequence: TGTGCCAGCAGCCCCGGAGGCGGGGGCGATCAGCCCCAGCATTTT.

This clonotype has ten or more counts. One end of the junction fails to match germline, which may point to a read error. CDR3 nucleotides: TGTGCCAGCAGTTTGGAGGGGGGTGCGGGAGTACGATTC. This encodes CASSLEGGAGVRF. V is TRBV12-3 or TRBV12-4 and J is TRBJ2-1; TRBD2 is a possible D gene (7 bases). The CDR3 has 13 residues.

This clonotype was recorded many times. The rearrangement links TRBV28 to TRBJ1-4, with D perhaps TRBD1 (5 bases). In germline, CDR1 is MDHEN, CDR2 SYDVKM. The CDR3 loop spans 13 amino acids. V lost 6 bases to trimming and J lost 8 bases, with 13 bases between them. The CDR3 is CASRVREWEKLFF. The CDR3 bases are TGTGCCAGCAGGGTCAGGGAGTGGGAAAAACTGTTTTTT.

The sample holds a few counts of this clonotype. The chain joins TRBV5-1 to TRBJ2-5, with 7 positions matching TRBD1. V lost 4 bases, J lost 4 bases, and 7 bases stayed unmatched. CDR3 length equals 14 residues. Looked up from germline, CDR1 is SGHRS and CDR2 is YFSETQ. This CDR3 reads CASSGRTGGETQYF. Written as DNA, the CDR3 is TGCGCCAGCAGCGGCCGGACAGGAGGAGAGACCCAGTACTTC.

This clonotype was detected many times. The genes are TRBV20-1 and TRBJ2-5; D is undetermined. CDR3 length: 14 amino acids. Germline V gives CDR1 DFQATT, CDR2 SNEGSKA (reference sequence). V was shortened by 1 base and J by 1 base, with 10 bases between the two germline ends. CDR3 coding DNA: TGCAGTGCTAGAGGTCCGGTGACCCAAGAGACCCAGTACTTC. Its translation is CSARGPVTQETQYF.

The genes are TRBV12-3 or TRBV12-4 and TRBJ1-1; D is uncertain. This CDR3 spans 12 amino acids. V lost 3 bases, J lost 5 bases, and 7 bases lay in between. CDR3 loop: CASSLKSTEAFF. The CDR3 DNA reads as TGTGCCAGCAGTTTGAAAAGTACTGAAGCTTTCTTT.